Reported below is one T cell receptor (beta chain). The antigen remains unidentified. The data were produced by immunoSEQ multiplex PCR, yet TCRdb's version contains in-frame clones alone and is incomplete. Of about 58,000 clones in the sample, about nine tenths were seen once. The sample originates from a study of OX40 agonist ivuxolimab in advanced cancers. Looking at the study overall: Dose-escalation patients' cancers were hepatocellular carcinoma, melanoma, renal cell or head and neck cancer.

People who had autoimmune disease history or systemic immunosuppression were excluded. Baseline, cycle 4 day 1, and cycle 7 day 1 were the blood sampling points. The V and J ends lost 5 bases and 4 bases, in that order; junction bases with no gene match: 7. Germline-derived CDR1 and CDR2 are MDHEN and SYDVKM. The CDR3 extends over 15 amino acids. Study-level results: At doses 0.1 to 3.0 mg/kg, CD4+ and CD8+ clones expanded.

The TCR was taken from an adult with an advanced solid tumor such as melanoma, head and neck, liver or kidney cancer. The starting material was CD4+ or CD8+ T cells sorted from blood, obtained in a trial of the OX40 agonist ivuxolimab. V usage is TRBV28 and J usage is TRBJ2-1; 8 nucleotides agree with TRBD2. The CDR3 DNA sequence: TGTGCCAGCAGTCCCAGCGGGAGAATTTACAATGAGCAGTTCTTC. Encoded protein: CASSPSGRIYNEQFF. Looking up the rest from reference TRBV28 and TRBJ2-1 gives the full variable domain: DVKVTQSSRYLVKRTGEKVFLECVQDMDHENMFWYRQDPGLGLRLIYFSYDVKMKEKGDIPEGYSVSREKKERFSLILESASTNQTSMYLCASSPSGRIYNEQFFGPGTRLTVL.